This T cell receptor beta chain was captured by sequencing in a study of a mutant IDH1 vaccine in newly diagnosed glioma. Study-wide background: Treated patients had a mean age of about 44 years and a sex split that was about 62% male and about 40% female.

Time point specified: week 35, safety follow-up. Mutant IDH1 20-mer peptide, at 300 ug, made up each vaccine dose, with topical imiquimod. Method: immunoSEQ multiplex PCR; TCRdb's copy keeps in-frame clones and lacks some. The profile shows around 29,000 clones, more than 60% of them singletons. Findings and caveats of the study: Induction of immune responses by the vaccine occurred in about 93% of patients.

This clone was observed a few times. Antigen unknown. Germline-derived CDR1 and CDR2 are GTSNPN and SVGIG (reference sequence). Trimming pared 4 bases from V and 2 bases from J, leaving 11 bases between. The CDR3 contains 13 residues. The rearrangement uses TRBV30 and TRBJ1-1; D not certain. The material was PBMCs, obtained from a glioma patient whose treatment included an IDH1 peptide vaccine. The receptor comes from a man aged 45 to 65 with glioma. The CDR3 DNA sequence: TGTGCCTGGACCGGTCTGGCAAACACTGAAGCTTTCTTT. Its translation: CAWTGLANTEAFF.